This section outlines one T cell receptor beta chain sequence together with its context. Its cognate antigen is unknown. This sample is drawn from a study of cytomegalovirus exposure and HLA in healthy donors. The wider study: The Caucasian-associated ancestry cluster held 65% to 85% of a few hundred genotyped donors.

Overall study results and limits: Common viral pathogens (according to a later analysis) appeared linked to several of the most significant clusters. The presence/absence work took it that sequencing depth was about the same across donors.

This PCR relied on a set of 60 Vbeta primers and 13 Jbeta primers. Clones were read by immunoSEQ multiplex PCR, and TCRdb kept only the in-frame ones, dropping some. The repertoire holds roughly 120,000 clones, around 81% seen once, with around 2.3% in the top ten. CDR3 size: 16 residues. J gave up 4 bases and V 5 bases, and 8 bases lay outside the gene matches. Germline CDR1 reads MNHEY; CDR2 reads SMNVEV (reference sequence). Everyone who donated was a healthy bone marrow donor. The TCR was taken from a middle-aged woman in good health and CMV-seronegative. The gene calls are TRBV27 and TRBJ2-3, with 11 bases identical to TRBD2. The sequenced material came from PBMCs. The CDR3 nucleotides are TGTGCCAGCAGTCGCCGACTAGCGGGGATACCAGATACGCAGTATTTT. Its translation is CASSRRLAGIPDTQYF.